This T cell receptor beta chain emerged from a study of CD8 T cells in ankylosing spondylitis. Germline assignment: CDR1 SEHNR and CDR2 FQNEAQ (reference sequence). The CDR3 totals 15 residues. Trimming pared 4 bases from V and 3 bases from J, leaving 16 bases between. Turning to this clonotype: Its cognate antigen is unknown.

TCRdb re-analysed the 5' RACE reads in MiXCR, keeping a single row per CDR3 protein. The sample carries about 160,000 distinct CDR3 sequences, under 45% recorded once. Study-wide results and caveats: Seemingly distinctive of ankylosing spondylitis blood was a TCR beta motif formed by eight highly homologous variants. The authors found the disease-linked clones to be CD8+ and relatively rare in peripheral blood. Earlier authors reported some of these motif variants in reactive arthritis synovial fluid and blood.

This TCR was recovered from a male donor with ankylosing spondylitis. The chain combines TRBV7-9 with TRBJ2-7; D is uncertain. Material: synovial fluid, either unsorted or a sorted T cell fraction (not recorded which). As DNA, the CDR3 is TGTGCCAGCAGCTCCTACCGACACCTCGTCTACGAGCAGTACTTC. Encoded protein: CASSSYRHLVYEQYF.